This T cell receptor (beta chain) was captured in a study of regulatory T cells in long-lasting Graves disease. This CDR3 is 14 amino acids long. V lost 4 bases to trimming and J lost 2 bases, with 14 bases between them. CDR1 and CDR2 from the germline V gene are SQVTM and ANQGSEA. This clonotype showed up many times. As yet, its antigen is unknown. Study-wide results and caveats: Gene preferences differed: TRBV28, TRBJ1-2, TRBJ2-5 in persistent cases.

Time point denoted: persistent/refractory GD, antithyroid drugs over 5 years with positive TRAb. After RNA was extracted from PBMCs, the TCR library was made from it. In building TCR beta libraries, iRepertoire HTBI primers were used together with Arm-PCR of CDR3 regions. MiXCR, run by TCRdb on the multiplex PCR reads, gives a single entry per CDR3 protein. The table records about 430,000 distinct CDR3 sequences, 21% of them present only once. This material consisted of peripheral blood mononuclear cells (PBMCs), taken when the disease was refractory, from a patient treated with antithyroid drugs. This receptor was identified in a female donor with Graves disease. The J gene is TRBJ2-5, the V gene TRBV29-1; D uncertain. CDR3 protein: CSVGLLQLQETQYF. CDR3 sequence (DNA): TGCAGCGTTGGTCTACTCCAATTACAAGAGACCCAGTACTTC.